The clone carrying this T cell receptor beta chain showed up just a few times. Authors' processing steps: Counts of nucleated cells, estimated from reference gene primer amplification, were obtained. The method was immunoSEQ multiplex PCR; TCRdb's version includes in-frame clones alone and lacks a portion of them. V, J and clone size are taken as reported in that table, and D and trimming were inferred from the DNA itself. This sample has under 250,000 clones, with around 75% found just once. Seattle enrolled patients during active infection and tracked them longitudinally. The CDR3 consists of 18 residues. Trimming took 4 bases from V and 8 from J; bases not matched to a gene: 16. Germline lookup yields CDR1 SGHNT and CDR2 YENEEA. This entry is derived from a study of blood T cell repertoires in COVID-19. Study-level information: Nucleic acid was either cDNA or gDNA, and it came from T cells, B-cell-depleted T cells, or PBMCs.

The sequenced sample consisted of peripheral blood. The J gene is TRBJ2-1, the V gene TRBV11-3; 11 bases are shared with TRBD2. The clonotype was recovered from a woman in her 40s with COVID-19, enrolled during active disease. This CDR3 is CASSSSRLLAGGSDEQFF. In nucleotides, the CDR3 is TGTGCCAGCAGCTCCTCGCGTTTGCTAGCGGGAGGTTCGGATGAGCAGTTCTTC.